Presented here are 20 T cell receptor beta chains from one specimen sequenced in a study of human T cells and chemical hapten exposure. As to time point: pre-sensitization, week 0. Documented treatment: therapeutic diphenylcyclopropenone sensitization with weekly scalp DPC. Using its own MiXCR run on the RACE reads, TCRdb lists one record per CDR3 protein. The sample carries more than 250,000 distinct CDR3 sequences, approximately 8.4% recorded once. Specimen: whole blood, collected in connection with sensitization to the hapten diphenylcyclopropenone (DPC). Receptors originate from a woman between 40 and 50 years old with alopecia areata. Some clones in this sample may be carry-over from other donors' samples.

This clonotype was picked up a small number of times. The rearrangement links TRBV6-2 or TRBV6-3 to TRBJ1-4; tentative D call: TRBD1 (6 bases). The germline V and J ends were trimmed by 6 bases and 0 bases, with 11 bases remaining between them. The germline V gene has CDR1 MNHEY and CDR2 SVGEGT. The CDR3 is 15 residues long. The chain's CDR3 is CASSPGQTTNEKLFF. CDR3 DNA sequence: TGTGCCAGCAGCCCAGGACAGACAACTAATGAAAAACTGTTTTTT.

This clonotype was detected a few times. The gene calls are TRBV6-2 or TRBV6-3 and TRBJ2-7, with TRBD2 matching 9 bases. Germline values: CDR1 MNHEY, CDR2 SVGEGT. This CDR3 has 14 residues. V lost 5 bases and J lost 1; bases outside the gene matches: 3. The CDR3 nucleotides are TGTGCCAGCAGTGAGCTAGCGGGATCCTACGAGCAGTACTTC. Residues: CASSELAGSYEQYF.

The chain carries TRBV7-9 and TRBJ2-1; 10 positions agree with TRBD2. The CDR3 runs 18 residues. Germline V lookup: CDR1 SEHNR, CDR2 FQNEAQ (reference sequence). The V gene end was trimmed by 1 base and the J gene end by 0 bases; junction bases not matched to a gene: 6. Here the CDR3 reads CASSLGLAGVRSYNEQFF. The CDR3 nucleotides are TGTGCCAGCAGCTTAGGGCTAGCGGGAGTACGCTCCTACAATGAGCAGTTCTTC.

This clonotype was detected a few times. In nucleotides, the CDR3 is TGTGCCAGCAGCTCCGGGACCCATAATTCACCCCTCCACTTT. This gives the protein CASSSGTHNSPLHF. V usage is TRBV9 and J usage is TRBJ1-6; D is perhaps TRBD1 (5 bases). This CDR3 region has 14 residues. From germline, CDR1 is SGDLS and CDR2 YYNGEE. Between the trimmed V and J ends, which lost 4 bases and 5 bases, there was a span of 10 bases.

This chain joins TRBV27 and TRBJ1-2; D might be TRBD1 (6 bases). CDR3 length equals 16 residues. Trimming left V 3 bases short and J 1 base short, with 15 bases between. CDR1 is MNHEY, CDR2 SMNVEV, per germline (reference sequence). Here the CDR3 DNA reads TGTGCCAGCAGTTTCACGGGACAACTTCATAACTATGGCTACACCTTC. Protein sequence: CASSFTGQLHNYGYTF.

DNA for the CDR3: TGTGCCAGCAGTGGAGTTACTAGCACAGATACGCAGTATTTT. Amino acids: CASSGVTSTDTQYF. This chain links TRBV6-1 with TRBJ2-3, with D hard to call. Germline lookup yields CDR1 MNHNS and CDR2 SASEGT. The CDR3 runs to 14 residues. Trimming left V 4 bases short and J 0 bases short, with 8 bases between.

In its sample, this clonotype was seen once. This sequence joins TRBV18 and TRBJ2-1, with TRBD2 matching over 7 bases. V trimming: 6 bases; J trimming: 5 bases; junction bases outside the gene matches: 10. Germline-derived CDR1 and CDR2 are KGHSH and LQKENI. CDR3 length equals 15 residues. The CDR3 DNA is TGTGCCAGCTCCCACAGCCTAGCGGCCCACAATGAGCAGTTCTTC. Translating gives CASSHSLAAHNEQFF.

The chain combines TRBV9 with TRBJ2-3; no reliable D call. This CDR3 comprises 17 residues. The germline CDR1 and CDR2 sequences are SGDLS and YYNGEE. The V end was cut by 1 base, the J end by 3 bases, with 18 bases between. Here the CDR3 reads CASSVLANPAQTDTQYF. The DNA for the CDR3 is TGTGCCAGCAGCGTACTGGCTAACCCTGCCCAAACAGATACGCAGTATTTT.

The V and J genes are TRBV4-2 and TRBJ2-5, with a tentative D call TRBD2 (5 bases). V was clipped by 0 bases and J by 6 bases, with 11 bases between them. Germline values: CDR1 LGHNA, CDR2 YNFKEQ. The CDR3 consists of 14 residues. The CDR3 DNA reads as TGTGCCAGCAGCCAAGATAGAGGGCAAAAGACCCAGTACTTC. Its translation is CASSQDRGQKTQYF.

V and J are TRBV6-5 and TRBJ2-1; TRBD2 matches 11 bases. The CDR3 has 16 amino acids. V shed 6 bases and J 0 bases; nucleotides not matched to a gene: 4. Germline V CDR1 and CDR2: MNHEY, SVGAGI. CDR3 nucleotides: TGTGCCAGCAGCCACCTAGCGGGGGGCTCCTACAATGAGCAGTTCTTC. Translating gives CASSHLAGGSYNEQFF.

Only a few counts were recorded for this clonotype. V and J are TRBV10-3 and TRBJ2-2; the match to TRBD2 covers 11 bases. Germline CDR1 and CDR2: ENHRY and SYGVKD. After removal of 11 bases from V and 5 bases from J, the junction contained 10 bases not matched to a gene. This CDR3 contains 15 residues. In DNA, the CDR3 is TGTGCCGTCCAAAGGTCTAGCGGGAGGACCGGGGAGCTGTTTTTT. This encodes CAVQRSSGRTGELFF.

This clonotype was seen more than once but under ten times. The chain is built from TRBV6-1 and TRBJ1-1; 7 nucleotides match TRBD1. V lost 4 bases and J lost 1; bases outside the gene matches: 9. Germline assignment: CDR1 MNHNS and CDR2 SASEGT. The CDR3 runs 16 residues. The DNA for the CDR3 is TGTGCCAGCAGTGGGACAGGTGGGCCCACGAACACTGAAGCTTTCTTT. Translated, it gives CASSGTGGPTNTEAFF.

This CDR3 is CASSVPAGQDTDTQYF. CDR3 bases: TGTGCCAGTAGTGTCCCCGCGGGACAGGACACAGATACGCAGTATTTT. The chain combines TRBV19 with TRBJ2-3; 8 bases line up with TRBD1. Germline V lookup: CDR1 LNHDA, CDR2 SQIVND (reference sequence). The CDR3 runs 16 residues. J lost 2 bases, V lost 5 bases, and 9 bases had no gene match.

With respect to this clonotype: Since a much larger clone is just one base distant, this may be a read error. The rearrangement links TRBV2 to TRBJ2-6, with D possibly called TRBD1 or TRBD2 (6 bases each). Germline assignment: CDR1 SNHLY and CDR2 FYNNEI. The CDR3 is 15 amino acids. CDR3 sequence reads: CASSESGAGANVVTF. In nucleotides, the CDR3 is TGTGCCAGCAGTGAATCGGGGGCTGGGGCCAACGTCGTGACTTTC.

This clonotype was recorded a few times. This sequence joins TRBV10-3 and TRBJ2-1, with 11 nucleotides matching TRBD2. Germline values: CDR1 ENHRY, CDR2 SYGVKD. V was clipped by 4 bases and J by 9 bases; unmatched bases: 5. The CDR3 is 14 residues long. CDR3 residues: CAISVGSGRGEQFF. The CDR3, as DNA: TGTGCCATCAGTGTGGGTAGCGGGAGGGGTGAGCAGTTCTTC.

This clonotype was detected many times. The chain is built from TRBV20-1 and TRBJ2-3; D uncertain. Germline values: CDR1 DFQATT, CDR2 SNEGSKA (reference sequence). The germline V and J ends were trimmed by 7 bases and 0 bases, with 11 bases remaining between them. This CDR3 is 13 amino acids long. CDR3 nucleotide sequence: TGCAGTGTACAAAACCCTAGCACAGATACGCAGTATTTT. This sequence encodes CSVQNPSTDTQYF.

This clonotype was observed a handful of times. V is TRBV5-1 and J is TRBJ2-3, with a tentative D call TRBD2 (6 bases). Trimming stripped 5 bases from V and 6 bases from J, with 16 bases between. Germline CDR1 SGHRS, CDR2 YFSETQ. The CDR3 has 14 amino acids. This CDR3 reads CASSPGLQADTQYF. The CDR3, as DNA: TGCGCCAGCAGTCCGGGACTCCAGGCCGATACGCAGTATTTT.

This clonotype was observed a handful of times. The chain has TRBV27 and TRBJ1-5, with 11 bases identical to TRBD1. The V gene end was trimmed by 5 bases and the J gene end by 5 bases; junction bases not matched to a gene: 2. The germline gives CDR1 MNHEY, CDR2 SMNVEV (reference sequence). The CDR3 extends over 14 amino acids. The CDR3 DNA reads as TGTGCCAGCAGTGGGACAGGGGGTTATCAGCCCCAGCATTTT. This gives the protein CASSGTGGYQPQHF.

This clonotype was seen more than once but under ten times. The rearrangement links TRBV6-2 or TRBV6-3 to TRBJ1-3; D is unresolved. CDR3 size: 16 residues. From germline, CDR1 is MNHEY and CDR2 SVGEGT. The germline V and J ends were trimmed by 2 bases and 1 base, with 12 bases remaining between them. This chain's CDR3 is CASSYDSTRSGNTIYF. The DNA for the CDR3 is TGTGCCAGCAGTTACGACTCCACCAGGTCTGGAAACACCATATATTTT.

The sample holds many counts of this clonotype. This chain joins TRBV28 and TRBJ2-2; D gene unclear. The CDR3 is made up of 12 amino acids. V lost 4 bases and J lost 1, with 1 base in between. From germline, CDR1 is MDHEN and CDR2 SYDVKM. This CDR3 reads CASSWNTGELFF. CDR3 nucleotide sequence: TGTGCCAGCAGTTGGAACACCGGGGAGCTGTTTTTT.